This entry lists 9 T cell receptor beta chains sequenced from one sample in a study of graft-versus-host responses after intestinal transplantation. For these receptors, no antigen is known. Sequencing was performed with immunoSEQ multiplex PCR; in TCRdb, only in-frame clones are kept and a portion is missing. The data contain 80,000 to 90,000 clones, around 90% of them singletons. Sequenced material: unstimulated CD4+ T cells sorted from spleen or lymph node cells, taken before intestinal transplant. These receptors were taken from a human donor who received an intestinal transplant.

The rearrangement joins TRBV4-1 to TRBJ2-5, with D hard to call. Germline assignment: CDR1 MGHRA and CDR2 YSYEKL. CDR3 length: 15 residues. V lost 4 bases and J lost 4, with 16 bases in between. The CDR3 nucleotides read TGCGCCAGCAGCCCCCCCGGCCCAGTGGGAGAGACCCAGTACTTC. Encoded protein: CASSPPGPVGETQYF.

The V and J genes are TRBV4-2 and TRBJ2-3; TRBD2 agrees at 8 bases. V was clipped by 1 base and J by 4 bases; unmatched bases: 7. The CDR3 runs 16 residues. In germline, CDR1 is LGHNA, CDR2 YNFKEQ. For the CDR3, the DNA is TGTGCCAGCAGCCAAGGACTAGCGCCAGGCTCAGATACGCAGTATTTT. Amino acids: CASSQGLAPGSDTQYF.

The gene calls are TRBV19 and TRBJ1-1; TRBD1 aligns across 7 bases. The CDR3 is 15 residues long. The germline V gene has CDR1 LNHDA and CDR2 SQIVND (reference sequence). Trimming took 6 bases from V and 2 from J; bases not matched to a gene: 9. CDR3 loop: CASRKADRRNTEAFF. The CDR3 DNA sequence: TGTGCCAGTAGAAAAGCGGACAGGCGTAACACTGAAGCTTTCTTT.

The V gene is TRBV21-1, the J gene TRBJ2-1; TRBD1, the table's D call, lacks a check against the DNA. TRBV21-1 is an annotated pseudogene. The CDR3 runs 16 residues. This chain's CDR3 is CASSKGLRQGNAGQFF. DNA of the CDR3: TGTGCCAGCAGCAAGGGTCTTCGACAGGGCAACGCGGGGCAGTTCTTC.

The rearrangement joins TRBV19 to TRBJ1-2; no clear D. This CDR3 comprises 14 residues. V shed 0 bases and J shed 4 bases, with 9 bases lying between them. Germline CDR1 reads LNHDA; CDR2 reads SQIVND (reference sequence). The CDR3 bases are TGTGCCAGTAGTATAGATTCCAGGATCTATGGCTACACCTTC. This sequence encodes CASSIDSRIYGYTF.

This rearrangement joins TRBV6-1 to TRBJ2-6; TRBD1 aligns across 8 bases. Losses at the gene ends were 2 bases for V and 0 bases for J; bases not matched to a gene: 6. From germline, CDR1 is MNHNS and CDR2 SASEGT. The CDR3 covers 18 residues. The CDR3 DNA reads TGTGCCAGCAGTGAATCCTGGACAGGGATCTCTGGGGCCAACGTCCTGACTTTC. Its protein product is CASSESWTGISGANVLTF.

The J gene is TRBJ2-6, the V gene TRBV19; D tentatively reads TRBD1 or TRBD2 (5 bases each). CDR3 length equals 15 residues. With 8 bases removed from V and 0 bases from J, the gap between germline ends came to 11 bases. Germline V gives CDR1 LNHDA, CDR2 SQIVND (reference sequence). CDR3 sequence reads: CASRGVGSGANVLTF. CDR3 DNA: TGTGCCAGTCGAGGGGTCGGCTCTGGGGCCAACGTCCTGACTTTC.

The genes are TRBV11-3 and TRBJ2-5; 7 positions agree with TRBD2. CDR1 SGHNT and CDR2 YENEEA come from the germline V gene. Losses at the gene ends were 0 bases for V and 4 bases for J; bases not matched to a gene: 14. The length of the CDR3 is 18 residues. In nucleotides, the CDR3 is TGTGCCAGCAGCTTAGAGGGGTCTACCGGGGGAGGGCCAGAGACCCAGTACTTC. The encoded protein is CASSLEGSTGGGPETQYF.

The chain joins TRBV28 to TRBJ2-5, with 7 bases identical to TRBD1. The end of the DNA is better explained by TRBJ2-7, so the J call may be wrong. The CDR3 runs 15 residues. The germline gives CDR1 MDHEN, CDR2 SYDVKM. The CDR3 DNA sequence: TGTGCCAGCAATCCCTCCTACAGGGGAGCCTACGAGCAGTACTTC. The encoded protein is CASNPSYRGAYEQYF.